This T cell receptor (beta chain) came from a study of CD8+ T cells in alopecia areata. In this sample, this clone turned up a few times. Documented treatment: oral pan-JAK inhibitor, 5-10 mg twice daily. Following RNA extraction, reverse transcription yielded cDNA that acted as the sequencing template. The protocol was immunoSEQ multiplex PCR, while the TCRdb copy is restricted to in-frame clones and leaves out a portion. The repertoire holds 190,000 or so clones, with about 60% as singletons. Germline CDR1 and CDR2: MNHEY and SVGAGI. V was pared by 7 bases and J by 10 bases, with 6 bases of the junction left unmatched. The CDR3 covers 12 residues.

Sequenced here: CD8+ T cells sorted from blood, sampled at week 24, from a patient treated with tofacitinib. The sequence derives from a human donor with alopecia areata. The chain recombines TRBV6-5 with TRBJ1-2; TRBD1 matches 10 bases. For the CDR3, the DNA is TGTGCCAGCACGACAGGGGGCGCGGACTACACCTTC. This gives the protein CASTTGGADYTF.